This T cell receptor (beta chain) is from a study of vaccination and CD4 T cells after COVID-19. Notes on the study in general: The authors studied relatively few convalescent patients and analyzed no early post-infection timepoints.

Treatment here: roughly 10-day PBMC culture with coronavirus spike peptide pools or control peptides (ViraFEST assay). The CDR3 consists of 15 residues. The germline V gene encodes CDR1 MNHEY and CDR2 SMNVEV (reference sequence). V gave up 2 bases and J gave up 0 bases, with 10 bases separating them. The Oncomine TCR Beta short-read assay was applied to DNA of cultured CD4+ T cells. TCRdb ran MiXCR on the PCR reads and lists one entry per CDR3 protein. Of 7,500 to 10,000 distinct CDR3 sequences detected, approximately 70% appear once; the ten largest clones hold about 39%. There are a few counts of this clonotype. Its matching antigen is unknown.

This clonotype was obtained from a human donor who had recovered from COVID-19. Material: CD4+ T cells from blood, cultured in vitro. The chain is built from TRBV27 and TRBJ1-2; no reliable D call. The CDR3: CASSLGGRPNYGYTF. In nucleotides, the CDR3 is TGTGCCAGCAGTTTAGGCGGGAGACCTAACTATGGCTACACCTTC.